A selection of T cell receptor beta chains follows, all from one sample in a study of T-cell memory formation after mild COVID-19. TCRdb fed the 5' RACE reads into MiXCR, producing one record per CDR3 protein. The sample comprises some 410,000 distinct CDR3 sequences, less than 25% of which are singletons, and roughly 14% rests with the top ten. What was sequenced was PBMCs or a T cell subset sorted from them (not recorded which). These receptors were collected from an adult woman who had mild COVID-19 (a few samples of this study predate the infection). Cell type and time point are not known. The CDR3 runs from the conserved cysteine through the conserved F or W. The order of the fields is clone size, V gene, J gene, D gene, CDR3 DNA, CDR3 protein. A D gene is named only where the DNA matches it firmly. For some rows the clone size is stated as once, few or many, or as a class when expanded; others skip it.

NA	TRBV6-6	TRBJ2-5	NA	TGTGCCAGCAACCCGGCCACCTCCAATCGGGCCCAGTACTTC	CASNPATSNRAQYF
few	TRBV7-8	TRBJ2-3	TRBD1	TGTGCCAGCAGCTCATGGGACAGGGGAGGCACAGATACGCAGTATTTT	CASSSWDRGGTDTQYF
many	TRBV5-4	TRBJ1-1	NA	TGTGCCAGCAGGGGGTGGCAGGAGACTGAAGCTTTCTTT	CASRGWQETEAFF
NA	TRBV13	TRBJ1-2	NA	TGTGCCAGCAGCTTAGATTCTGGCTACACCTTC	CASSLDSGYTF
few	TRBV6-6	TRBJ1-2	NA	TGTGCCAGCTCTGAGGGGGTCTATGGCTACACCTTC	CASSEGVYGYTF
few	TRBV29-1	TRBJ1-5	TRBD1	TGCAGCGTTGGGACAGGGAATCAGCCCCAGCATTTT	CSVGTGNQPQHF
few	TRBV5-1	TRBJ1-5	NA	TGCGCCAGCAGCTTGGCCGGCAGAGCCAATCAGCCCCAGCATTTT	CASSLAGRANQPQHF
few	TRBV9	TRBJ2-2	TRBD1	TGTGCCAGCCGGGACAGCTTAAACACCGGGGAGCTGTTTTTT	CASRDSLNTGELFF
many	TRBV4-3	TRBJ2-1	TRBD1	TGCGCCAGCAGCCAAGATTTAACCAGGGGGCGAGAGCAGTTCTTC	CASSQDLTRGREQFF
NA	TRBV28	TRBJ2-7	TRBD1	TGTGCCAGCAGCCGTCGGACAGGGGGATTTCACGAGCAGTACTTC	CASSRRTGGFHEQYF
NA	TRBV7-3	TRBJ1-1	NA	TGTGCCAGCAGCTTGACGGGAGCTTCCACTGAAGCTTTCTTT	CASSLTGASTEAFF
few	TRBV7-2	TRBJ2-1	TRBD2	TGTGCCAGCAGCTTAGCAGCTAGCGGGGTAACCTACAATGAGCAGTTCTTC	CASSLAASGVTYNEQFF
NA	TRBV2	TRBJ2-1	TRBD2	TGTGCCAGCAGTCCGGAGGCTAGCGGCAAGTTCTTC	CASSPEASGKFF
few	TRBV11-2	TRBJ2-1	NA	TGTGCCAGCAGCGCAGGTCCTGAAGAGCAGTTCTTC	CASSAGPEEQFF
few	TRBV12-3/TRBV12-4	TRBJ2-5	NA	TGTGCCAGCAGCGGGGTACAAGAGACCCAGTACTTC	CASSGVQETQYF
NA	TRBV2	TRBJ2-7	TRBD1	TGTGCCAGTTCCGGGACAGGGGGCGGGGAGCAGTACTTC	CASSGTGGGEQYF
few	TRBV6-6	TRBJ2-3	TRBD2	TGTGCCAGCAGTTACACGTCCCCCTTTGTGCTAGCGGGCACAGATACGCAGTATTTT	CASSYTSPFVLAGTDTQYF
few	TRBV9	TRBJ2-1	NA	TGTGCCAGCAGCAGAGGGAACTCCAATGAGCAGTTCTTC	CASSRGNSNEQFF
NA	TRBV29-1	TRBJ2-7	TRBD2	TGCAGCGTTGGGCTCCGGACTAGCGTCTCCGAGCAGTACTTC	CSVGLRTSVSEQYF
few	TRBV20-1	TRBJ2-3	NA	TGCAGTGCTAGAGTCGGGTTAGCGACAGATACGCAGTATTTT	CSARVGLATDTQYF
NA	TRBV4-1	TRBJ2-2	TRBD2	TGCGCCAGCAGCCAAGGTCTAGCGGGGGCCCTTAACACCGGGGAGCTGTTTTTT	CASSQGLAGALNTGELFF
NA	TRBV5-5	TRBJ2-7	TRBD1	TGTGCCAGCAGCCGACCCGGGACAGACTTCGACGAGCAGTACTTC	CASSRPGTDFDEQYF
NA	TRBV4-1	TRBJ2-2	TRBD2	TGCGCCAGCAGCCAACCTAGCGGGAACACCGGGGAGCTGTTTTTT	CASSQPSGNTGELFF
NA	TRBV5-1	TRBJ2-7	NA	TGCGCCAGCAGCCGCGCTGGGTCGTCTAACGAGCAGTACTTC	CASSRAGSSNEQYF